Listed here is a single TCR beta chain. The sample comes from a study of CD8 T cells in Susac syndrome. Turning to the study itself: Sequencing included Susac syndrome patients, about 6 of them with active disease and 8 or 9 in remission.

The RNA, about 0.45 to 1 ug, was put through reverse transcription using random hexamers. Using its own MiXCR run on the immunoSEQ multiplex PCR reads, TCRdb lists one record per CDR3 protein. Of fewer than 200,000 distinct CDR3 sequences listed, 90% to 95% were seen once; the top ten hold over 0.075%. The CDR3 spans 15 residues. CDR1 is SGHDN and CDR2 is FVKESK in the germline V gene. V lost 0 bases to trimming and J lost 5 bases; unmatched junction nucleotides: 6. Material for sequencing was CD4+ T cells from PBMCs. The origin of this receptor is a human donor with Susac syndrome. J is TRBJ1-1 and V is TRBV14; TRBD1 agrees at 7 bases. CDR3 nucleotides: TGTGCCAGCAGCCAAGATAAGGACAGGCGGACTGAAGCTTTCTTT. It specifies CASSQDKDRRTEAFF.